Below, 9 T cell receptor beta chains from the same sample are listed, as sequenced in a study of radiotherapy plus CTLA-4 blockade in lung cancer (dated by TCRdb to the late 2010s). The library was made by the immunoSEQ multiplex PCR assay. As stored in TCRdb, this immuneACCESS dataset retains in-frame rearrangements with V and J assigned. A fraction of the clones does not appear; measured against another copy, unresolved V genes explain less than half of the discrepancy, and the remainder lacks a known reason. For this sample the table gives some 77,000 clones, of which around 85% were detected only once. Jointly, the top ten make up 2% to 2.5% of the sample. Source: peripheral blood, taken from a patient treated with radiotherapy plus ipilimumab. The source is a human donor with non-small cell lung cancer who had a partial response to radiotherapy plus ipilimumab.

V gene TRBV6-5 combines with J gene TRBJ1-3, with a weak D call TRBD1 (5 bases). CDR3 size: 15 residues. Trimming took off 4 bases at V and 2 bases at J, with 12 bases between the two ends. The germline gives CDR1 MNHEY, CDR2 SVGAGI. This chain's CDR3 is CASSSVGGAGNTIYF. The CDR3 nucleotides read TGTGCCAGCAGTTCGGTGGGGGGGGCTGGAAACACCATATATTTT.

The chain couples TRBV6-5 to TRBJ1-3; weak D call: TRBD1 (5 bases). This CDR3 contains 15 residues. From germline, CDR1 is MNHEY and CDR2 SVGAGI. Deletions cut 6 bases from V and 0 bases from J, with 12 bases between. CDR3 coding DNA: TGTGCCAGCAGCGCAGCTGACAGCTCTGGAAACACCATATATTTT. It specifies CASSAADSSGNTIYF.

This chain links TRBV9 with TRBJ2-3, with 9 positions matching TRBD2. The junction had 5 bases not matched to a gene; V was cut back by 5 bases and J by 1 base. The CDR3 has 15 amino acids. Per the germline V gene, CDR1 is SGDLS and CDR2 is YYNGEE. The CDR3 region has the DNA TGTGCCAGCAGTCCTAGCGGGATTCGCACAGATACGCAGTATTTT. Amino acids: CASSPSGIRTDTQYF.

The rearrangement uses TRBV18 and TRBJ2-2, with 8 bases aligning to TRBD1. Trimming took 6 bases from V and 6 from J; bases not matched to a gene: 9. This CDR3 contains 15 residues. Germline V gene sequence: CDR1 KGHSH, CDR2 LQKENI. The CDR3 protein is CASSRGTGVAGELFF. The CDR3, as DNA: TGTGCCAGCTCCCGCGGGACAGGCGTTGCCGGGGAGCTGTTTTTT.

The chain recombines TRBV28 with TRBJ2-6; 10 nucleotides match TRBD1. Germline CDR1 and CDR2: MDHEN and SYDVKM. V was clipped by 6 bases and J by 3 bases; unmatched bases: 11. This CDR3 is built from 18 residues. The CDR3 loop is CASSLGGQGIFGANVLTF. The CDR3 DNA sequence: TGTGCCAGCAGCTTAGGGGGACAGGGGATCTTTGGGGCCAACGTCCTGACTTTC.

The genes are TRBV28 and TRBJ2-3, with a possible D match to TRBD2 (6 bases). This CDR3 spans 17 amino acids. Trimming shortened V by 5 bases and J by 4 bases, and 22 bases separated the two germline ends. Germline CDR1 MDHEN, CDR2 SYDVKM. CDR3 in amino acids: CASSERRLDSLADTQYF. The CDR3 DNA sequence: TGTGCCAGCAGTGAGCGTCGACTAGACAGCTTGGCAGATACGCAGTATTTT.

The genes are TRBV29-1 and TRBJ1-3, with 11 bases aligning to TRBD1. This CDR3 has 14 residues. Germline CDR1 is SQVTM and CDR2 is ANQGSEA. V lost 6 bases, J lost 0 bases, and 1 base stayed unmatched. The CDR3 region has the DNA TGCAGCGTAGGGACAGGGGGCTCTGGAAACACCATATATTTT. Protein product: CSVGTGGSGNTIYF.

The genes are TRBV2 and TRBJ2-1; tentative D call: TRBD2 (5 bases). The CDR3 runs 12 residues. Germline V gene data show CDR1 as SNHLY and CDR2 as FYNNEI. V was shortened by 7 bases and J by 9 bases, with 13 bases between the two germline ends. The CDR3 protein is CASTTRTVEQFF. The CDR3 bases are TGTGCCAGCACAACTAGGACTGTTGAGCAGTTCTTC.

The V and J genes are TRBV19 and TRBJ2-7; D is possibly TRBD2 (6 bases). The CDR3 extends over 16 amino acids. Germline V gene sequence: CDR1 LNHDA, CDR2 SQIVND (reference sequence). Trimming shortened V by 3 bases and J by 6 bases, and 21 bases separated the two germline ends. The CDR3 sequence is CASSIGPGLISGEQYF. The CDR3 DNA sequence: TGTGCCAGTAGTATTGGTCCGGGACTGATATCTGGCGAGCAGTACTTC. Combining the CDR3 with reference TRBV19 and TRBJ2-7 gives the whole variable domain DGGITQSPKYLFRKEGQNVTLSCEQNLNHDAMYWYRQDPGQGLRLIYYSQIVNDFQKGDIAEGYSVSREKKESFPLTVTSAQKNPTAFYLCASSIGPGLISGEQYFGPGTRLTVT.